This TCR beta chain was retrieved from a study of shared clonotypes between healthy human individuals. Background on the study: Every donor yielded three CD4 naive, three CD4 memory, two CD8 naive and one CD8 memory plate.

The assay ran at deep level. TCRdb keeps only in-frame clones here, not all; method: immunoSEQ multiplex PCR. The table includes roughly 2,300,000 clones, around 92% detected once. From germline, CDR1 is SGHRS and CDR2 YFSETQ. The CDR3 covers 16 residues. V lost 4 bases, J lost 1 base, and 4 bases stayed unmatched. The TCR comes from a man aged 18 to 30 in good health. Some clones in this sample may be carry-over from other donors' samples. The sequenced sample consisted of naive CD4+ T cells from PBMCs. Subset noted: CD45RA+ positively selected. The V and J genes are TRBV5-1 and TRBJ2-3; 12 nucleotides align to TRBD1. CDR3 in amino acids: CASSIGTGGGTDTQYF. The CDR3, as DNA: TGCGCCAGCAGCATAGGGACAGGGGGCGGCACAGATACGCAGTATTTT. Looking up the rest from reference TRBV5-1 and TRBJ2-3 gives the full variable domain: KAGVTQTPRYLIKTRGQQVTLSCSPISGHRSVSWYQQTPGQGLQFLFEYFSETQRNKGNFPGRFSGRQFSNSRSEMNVSTLELGDSALYLCASSIGTGGGTDTQYFGPGTRLTVL.